One sample yielded the 30 T cell receptor beta chains listed below, sequenced in a study of cytomegalovirus exposure and HLA in healthy donors. Primers included in the PCR were 60 Vbeta and 13 Jbeta primers. The table came from immunoSEQ multiplex PCR; TCRdb's copy has only in-frame clones and leaves some out. The table lists about 120,000 clones, 66% of them singletons. Material: PBMCs. Receptors were obtained from a man between 18 and 35 years old in good health and CMV-seronegative.

The rearrangement uses TRBV6-4 and TRBJ1-5; 8 bases are shared with TRBD1. V shed 3 bases, J shed 0 bases, and the junction held 7 bases outside the gene matches. The CDR3 covers 17 residues. Germline V gene lookup returns CDR1 MRHNA and CDR2 SNTAGT. The CDR3 bases are TGTGCCAGCAGTGAACAGGGGGGCGTGAATAGCAATCAGCCCCAGCATTTT. It is translated as CASSEQGGVNSNQPQHF.

The rearrangement uses TRBV4-1 and TRBJ2-7, with TRBD2 matching over 12 bases. From germline, CDR1 is MGHRA and CDR2 YSYEKL. This CDR3 comprises 16 residues. V lost 4 bases, J lost 3 bases, and 7 bases stayed unmatched. The CDR3, as DNA: TGCGCCAGCAGCCTTTCTGGGACTAGCGGGTACTACGAGCAGTACTTC. Its protein product is CASSLSGTSGYYEQYF.

The genes are TRBV6-1 and TRBJ2-2, with D possibly being TRBD1 (5 bases). The germline gives CDR1 MNHNS, CDR2 SASEGT. This CDR3 spans 15 amino acids. V lost 2 bases and J 4 bases, leaving 11 bases between the germline ends. As DNA, the CDR3 is TGTGCCAGCAGTGAACAGGGTTGGGGCACCGGGGAGCTGTTTTTT. This sequence encodes CASSEQGWGTGELFF.

The V gene is TRBV9, the J gene TRBJ2-7; 13 positions match TRBD2. Germline-derived CDR1 and CDR2 are SGDLS and YYNGEE. V lost 4 bases to trimming and J lost 1 base; unmatched junction nucleotides: 5. The CDR3 is made up of 16 amino acids. CDR3 sequence: CASSPGTSGTSYEQYF. Written as DNA, the CDR3 is TGTGCCAGCAGCCCCGGGACTAGCGGGACGTCCTACGAGCAGTACTTC.

The chain is built from TRBV28 and TRBJ1-1, with D perhaps matching TRBD1 (5 bases). The V gene's germline CDR1 is MDHEN and CDR2 SYDVKM. Trimming took 4 bases from V and 5 from J, leaving 17 bases between them. This CDR3 is built from 15 residues. CDR3 loop: CASSSHVSAGTEAFF. In nucleotides, the CDR3 is TGTGCCAGCAGTTCCCACGTATCCGCAGGGACTGAAGCTTTCTTT.

The chain joins TRBV25-1 to TRBJ2-7, with TRBD1 matching over 10 bases. V shed 4 bases and J 3 bases; nucleotides not matched to a gene: 9. The CDR3 consists of 16 residues. Germline V gene data show CDR1 as MGHDK and CDR2 as SYGVNS. CDR3 protein: CASSGPGQGKVYEQYF. The CDR3 nucleotides read TGTGCCAGCAGTGGACCGGGACAGGGGAAAGTCTACGAGCAGTACTTC.

A few counts support this clone. The chain joins TRBV7-9 to TRBJ2-3; 9 bases line up with TRBD2. CDR1 SEHNR and CDR2 FQNEAQ come from the germline V gene (reference sequence). J gave up 0 bases and V 5 bases, and 3 bases lay outside the gene matches. The CDR3 spans 15 residues. The CDR3 region is CASSLLAGSTDTQYF. CDR3 in DNA: TGTGCCAGCAGCCTCCTAGCGGGGAGCACAGATACGCAGTATTTT.

This chain connects TRBV28 to TRBJ1-1; D perhaps matches TRBD1 (6 bases). Germline assignment: CDR1 MDHEN and CDR2 SYDVKM. The CDR3 contains 14 residues. V gave up 2 bases and J gave up 1 base, with 8 bases separating them. The CDR3 nucleotides are TGTGCCAGCAGTTTAGGACAGAAGAACACTGAAGCTTTCTTT. Its protein is CASSLGQKNTEAFF.

This chain joins TRBV2 and TRBJ1-2; no clear D gene. CDR3 length: 14 amino acids. CDR1 and CDR2 (germline): SNHLY, FYNNEI. V was shortened by 2 bases and J by 4 bases, with 11 bases between the two germline ends. DNA for the CDR3: TGTGCCAGCAGTGAAAGGACTGCCCCCTATGGCTACACCTTC. Amino acids: CASSERTAPYGYTF.

The chain couples TRBV9 to TRBJ2-7; 11 bases are a match to TRBD1. Germline values: CDR1 SGDLS, CDR2 YYNGEE. The V segment lost 4 bases and the J segment 6 bases; nucleotides outside the gene matches: 9. CDR3 length: 15 residues. The CDR3 bases are TGTGCCAGCAGCCCCCACGGACAGGGGGCGGGCGAGCAGTACTTC. Amino acids: CASSPHGQGAGEQYF.

V and J are TRBV7-2 and TRBJ2-1, with 8 nucleotides matching TRBD2. The CDR3 has 15 amino acids. The junction had 11 bases not matched to a gene; V was cut back by 4 bases and J by 9 bases. Per germline, CDR1 SGHTA and CDR2 FQGNSA. CDR3 in DNA: TGTGCCAGCAGCTCCACCGGGACGGCGGGGGGTGAGCAGTTCTTC. It translates to CASSSTGTAGGEQFF.

This clone was observed a few times. The rearrangement joins TRBV7-9 to TRBJ1-2, with TRBD1 matching 7 bases. The CDR3 is made up of 13 amino acids. Germline assignment: CDR1 SEHNR and CDR2 FQNEAQ (reference sequence). CDR3 DNA sequence: TGTGTCGCTGTCGACAGGGATATAGGTGGCTACACCTTC. Its translation is CVAVDRDIGGYTF.

CDR3 sequence reads: CASSIPGVSYEQYF. The CDR3 DNA reads as TGTGCCAGTAGTATACCGGGGGTCTCCTACGAGCAGTACTTC. The chain combines TRBV19 with TRBJ2-7; TRBD2 might be the D (6 bases). The V gene lost 2 bases and the J gene lost 0 bases, with 8 bases spanning the gap. Germline lookup yields CDR1 LNHDA and CDR2 SQIVND (reference sequence). The CDR3 sequence is 14 residues long.

There are a few counts of this clone. The chain links TRBV28 to TRBJ2-7; 10 bases are a match to TRBD2. The germline V gene has CDR1 MDHEN and CDR2 SYDVKM. Unmatched junction bases numbered 11, after V lost 9 bases and J lost 6 bases. This CDR3 is 14 amino acids long. CDR3: CASKREGRVGEQYF. The CDR3 DNA follows: TGTGCCAGTAAGCGGGAGGGCCGCGTCGGCGAGCAGTACTTC.

This clone appeared a single time. The chain employs TRBV5-1 and TRBJ2-5; D remains ambiguous. CDR1 SGHRS and CDR2 YFSETQ come from the germline V gene. Trimming took off 1 base at V and 5 bases at J, with 15 bases between the two ends. The length of the CDR3 is 15 residues. CDR3 in DNA: TGCGCCAGCAGCTTGTCCCCGGGTTCTAAGGAGACCCAGTACTTC. It is translated as CASSLSPGSKETQYF. Variable domain in full (rest from reference TRBV5-1 and TRBJ2-5): KAGVTQTPRYLIKTRGQQVTLSCSPISGHRSVSWYQQTPGQGLQFLFEYFSETQRNKGNFPGRFSGRQFSNSRSEMNVSTLELGDSALYLCASSLSPGSKETQYFGPGTRLLVL.

Concerning this clone: In the same sample, other DNA sequences code for this CDR3. The V call is TRBV5-1, the J call TRBJ1-1; D is undetermined. CDR3 length: 13 amino acids. Looked up from germline, CDR1 is SGHRS and CDR2 is YFSETQ. Trimming shortened V by 1 base and J by 1 base, and 5 bases separated the two germline ends. CDR3 region: CASSLNKNTEAFF. The CDR3 region has the DNA TGCGCCAGCAGCTTGAACAAGAACACTGAAGCTTTCTTT.

The CDR3 bases are TGCGCCAGCAGCTTGTGGGGGGGAGATAACCAAGAGACCCAGTACTTC. Protein sequence: CASSLWGGDNQETQYF. The chain links TRBV5-1 to TRBJ2-5; TRBD2 aligns across 7 bases. With 1 base clipped from V and 0 bases from J, the junction kept 6 bases outside the gene matches. Per germline, CDR1 SGHRS and CDR2 YFSETQ. The CDR3 totals 16 residues.

The chain is built from TRBV6-6 and TRBJ1-5, with no clear D. The CDR3 loop spans 15 amino acids. The germline CDR1 and CDR2 sequences are MNHNY and SVGAGI (reference sequence). V shed 0 bases and J shed 5 bases, with 11 bases lying between them. In DNA, the CDR3 is TGTGCCAGCAGTTACTCGGAGTTCACGGATCAGCCCCAGCATTTT. Its protein product is CASSYSEFTDQPQHF.

This clone was seen a handful of times. The V gene is TRBV28, the J gene TRBJ1-5; D is undetermined. The CDR3 runs to 12 residues. The V and J ends lost 3 bases and 6 bases respectively, with 6 bases between them. In germline, CDR1 is MDHEN, CDR2 SYDVKM. The DNA for the CDR3 is TGTGCCAGCAGTTTTTTTAGTCAGCCCCAGCATTTT. Translation: CASSFFSQPQHF.

The CDR3 DNA reads as TGCGCCAGCTATAAGGGAAGGTCAGCGGTGGGGTACCAAGAGACCCAGTACTTC. It is translated as CASYKGRSAVGYQETQYF. The chain is built from TRBV5-1 and TRBJ2-5; maybe TRBD2 (5 bases). The CDR3 is 18 residues long. Trimming shortened V by 7 bases and J by 0 bases, and 25 bases separated the two germline ends. Germline CDR1 reads SGHRS; CDR2 reads YFSETQ.

This clone was seen a single time. The rearrangement links TRBV11-3 to TRBJ2-3; D is possibly TRBD2 (6 bases). CDR1 SGHNT and CDR2 YENEEA come from the germline V gene. V was cut by 1 base and J by 4 bases, with 9 bases left in between. The CDR3 spans 14 residues. CDR3 nucleotides: TGTGCCAGCAGCTTAGGGCGGGACGCAGATACGCAGTATTTT. It yields the protein CASSLGRDADTQYF. Supplemented by reference TRBV11-3 and TRBJ2-3, the full variable domain reads EAGVVQSPRYKIIEKKQPVAFWCNPISGHNTLYWYLQNLGQGPELLIRYENEEAVDDSQLPKDRFSAERLKGVDSTLKIQPAELGDSAVYLCASSLGRDADTQYFGPGTRLTVL.

In its sample, this clone was seen once. At one end, the junction sequence differs from germline, possibly due to a read error. Different DNA sequences within this sample yield the same CDR3. V usage is TRBV7-9 and J usage is TRBJ1-2, with D tentatively TRBD1 (5 bases). Germline V gene lookup returns CDR1 SEHNR and CDR2 FQNEAQ (reference sequence). The CDR3 is made up of 18 amino acids. CDR3 protein: CASSLARQGSAGGYGYTF. Written as DNA, the CDR3 is TGTGCCAGCAGCCTAGCTCGGCAGGGATCAGCGGGGGGGTATGGCTACACCTTC.

J is TRBJ1-1 and V is TRBV6-4, with a possible D match to TRBD1 (5 bases). The CDR3 is 14 amino acids. V was trimmed by 3 bases and J by 0 bases, leaving 8 bases between them. Germline lookup yields CDR1 MRHNA and CDR2 SNTAGT. This CDR3 reads CASSETVMNTEAFF. CDR3 coding DNA: TGTGCCAGCAGTGAGACAGTCATGAACACTGAAGCTTTCTTT.

This clone was counted once. The chain combines TRBV4-1 with TRBJ2-2; D possibly corresponds to TRBD2 (6 bases). The CDR3 spans 15 residues. In germline, CDR1 is MGHRA, CDR2 YSYEKL. V was shortened by 4 bases and J by 4 bases, with 13 bases between the two germline ends. This CDR3 is CASSRPGLSTGELFF. In DNA, the CDR3 is TGCGCCAGCAGCCGTCCGGGACTGAGCACCGGGGAGCTGTTTTTT.

The chain joins TRBV7-2 to TRBJ2-7; the match to TRBD2 covers 12 bases. Germline lookup yields CDR1 SGHTA and CDR2 FQGNSA. The trim removed 7 bases at V and 3 bases at J, leaving 4 bases unmatched. The CDR3 length is 14 residues. The CDR3 is CASIGTSGLYEQYF. The CDR3 DNA reads as TGTGCCAGCATCGGGACTAGCGGGCTCTACGAGCAGTACTTC.

This clone has just a few counts. The genes are TRBV10-3 and TRBJ2-7, with 10 positions matching TRBD2. From germline, CDR1 is ENHRY and CDR2 SYGVKD. The CDR3 sequence is 15 residues long. V lost 4 bases, J lost 1 base, and 4 bases stayed unmatched. CDR3 DNA sequence: TGTGCCATCAGTGCCGAAGCGGGAGGGTCCTACGAGCAGTACTTC. This translates into CAISAEAGGSYEQYF.

This chain joins TRBV27 and TRBJ1-2; 7 bases match TRBD1. The trim removed 7 bases at V and 8 bases at J, leaving 16 bases unmatched. Germline-derived CDR1 and CDR2 are MNHEY and SMNVEV (reference sequence). The CDR3 is made up of 15 amino acids. CDR3 sequence (DNA): TGTGCCAGCAAACAGGGGCGGGCCCTCCTGGGGGGCTACACCTTC. This codes for CASKQGRALLGGYTF.

The V and J genes are TRBV10-1 and TRBJ2-1, with 12 bases matching TRBD1. The CDR3 totals 17 residues. In germline, CDR1 is WNHNN, CDR2 SYGVQD (reference sequence). The V and J ends lost 3 bases and 7 bases, in that order; junction bases with no gene match: 10. The CDR3 here is CASSDPRDRGRGNEQFF. CDR3 DNA: TGCGCCAGCAGTGACCCGCGGGACAGGGGGCGGGGGAATGAGCAGTTCTTC.

The chain is built from TRBV2 and TRBJ2-7; TRBD1 is a possible D gene (6 bases). Trimming took 1 base from V and 6 from J, leaving 10 bases between them. CDR3 length equals 13 residues. Germline assignment: CDR1 SNHLY and CDR2 FYNNEI. CDR3 in DNA: TGTGCCAGCAGTGAAGACCAGGGGCGCGAGCAGTACTTC. Amino acid sequence: CASSEDQGREQYF.

This chain uses TRBV28 with TRBJ1-1; D is unclear. V was cut by 5 bases and J by 1 base, with 14 bases left in between. Looked up from germline, CDR1 is MDHEN and CDR2 is SYDVKM. This CDR3 has 15 residues. CDR3: CASSPTTSGNTEAFF. The DNA of the CDR3 is TGTGCCAGCAGTCCAACGACATCAGGGAACACTGAAGCTTTCTTT.